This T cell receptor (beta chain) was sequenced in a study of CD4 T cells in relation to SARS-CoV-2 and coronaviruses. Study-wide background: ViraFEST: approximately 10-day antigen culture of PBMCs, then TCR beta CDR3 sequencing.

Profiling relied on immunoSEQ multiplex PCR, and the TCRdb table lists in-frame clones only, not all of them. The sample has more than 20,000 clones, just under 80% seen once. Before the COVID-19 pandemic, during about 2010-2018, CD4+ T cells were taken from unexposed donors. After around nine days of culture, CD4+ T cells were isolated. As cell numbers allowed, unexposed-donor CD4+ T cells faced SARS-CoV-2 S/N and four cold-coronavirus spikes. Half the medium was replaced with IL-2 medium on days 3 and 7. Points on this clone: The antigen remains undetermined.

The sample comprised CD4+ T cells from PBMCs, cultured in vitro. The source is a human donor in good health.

The CDR3 here is CASSARTSGSSGGDTQYF. As DNA, the CDR3 is TGTGCCAGCAGTGCTCGGACTAGCGGGAGCTCTGGGGGAGATACGCAGTATTTT. This sequence joins TRBV6-1 and TRBJ2-3; TRBD2 aligns across 13 bases. Germline V gene sequence: CDR1 MNHNS, CDR2 SASEGT. With V trimmed by 4 bases and J by 5 bases, 12 bases remained unmatched. There are 18 residues in the CDR3.